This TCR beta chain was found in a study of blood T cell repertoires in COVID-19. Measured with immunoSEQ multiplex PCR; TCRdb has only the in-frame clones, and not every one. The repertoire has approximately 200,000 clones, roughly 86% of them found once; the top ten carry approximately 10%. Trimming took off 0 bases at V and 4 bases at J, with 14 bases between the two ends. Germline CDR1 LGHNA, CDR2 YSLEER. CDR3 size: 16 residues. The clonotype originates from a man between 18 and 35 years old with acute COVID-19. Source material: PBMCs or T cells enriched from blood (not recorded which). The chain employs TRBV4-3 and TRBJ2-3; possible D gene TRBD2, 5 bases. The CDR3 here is CASSQDPSSGADTQYF. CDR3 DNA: TGCGCCAGCAGCCAAGATCCCTCCTCCGGGGCAGATACGCAGTATTTT.